A selection of T cell receptor beta chains follows, all from one sample in a study of cytomegalovirus exposure and HLA in healthy donors. The method was immunoSEQ multiplex PCR; TCRdb's version includes in-frame clones alone and lacks a portion of them. The profile shows 84,000 or so clones, around 84% of them singletons. The specimen was PBMCs. All receptors derive from a woman in her fifties or sixties in good health and CMV-seronegative. Each CDR3 is given without its conserved first and last residue. Each record gives: V gene, J gene, CDR3 protein.

V gene: TRBV5-4; J gene: TRBJ1-2; CDR3 protein: ASSFSGGYGYT
V gene: TRBV27; J gene: TRBJ2-7; CDR3 protein: ASSWSGDSYEQY
V gene: TRBV27; J gene: TRBJ2-1; CDR3 protein: ASSSRTSGVASSYNEQF
V gene: TRBV28; J gene: TRBJ1-1; CDR3 protein: ASSLEGNTEAF
V gene: TRBV7-9; J gene: TRBJ1-4; CDR3 protein: ASSPGTGVDEKLF
V gene: TRBV11-2; J gene: TRBJ2-7; CDR3 protein: ASSLEAGTRGEQY
V gene: TRBV4-3; J gene: TRBJ2-3; CDR3 protein: ASSPRTSGGTDMQY
V gene: TRBV19; J gene: TRBJ2-3; CDR3 protein: ASSTAGGLTDTQY
V gene: TRBV29-1; J gene: TRBJ2-1; CDR3 protein: SVDRVSNEQF
V gene: TRBV15; J gene: TRBJ2-1; CDR3 protein: ATSRDTGQYNEQF
V gene: TRBV7-2; J gene: TRBJ1-6; CDR3 protein: ASSLVGRGNSPLH
V gene: TRBV27; J gene: TRBJ2-7; CDR3 protein: ASSLDRESYEQY
V gene: TRBV12-1; J gene: TRBJ2-5; CDR3 protein: AARPVATARYQETQY
V gene: TRBV19; J gene: TRBJ1-1; CDR3 protein: ASSPDRDTEAF
V gene: TRBV29-1; J gene: TRBJ2-3; CDR3 protein: SVDSGGLQSTDTQY
V gene: TRBV7-9; J gene: TRBJ1-6; CDR3 protein: ASSLGIYNNSPLH
V gene: TRBV7-2; J gene: TRBJ1-5; CDR3 protein: ASSLAYRGDQPQH
V gene: TRBV7-2; J gene: TRBJ2-5; CDR3 protein: ASSLAFAGGVVETQY
V gene: TRBV30; J gene: TRBJ1-2; CDR3 protein: AWSVMGAGGYT
V gene: TRBV5-1; J gene: TRBJ1-5; CDR3 protein: ASSLEGGNQPQH
V gene: TRBV7-9; J gene: TRBJ2-1; CDR3 protein: ASSTSGSSYNEQF
V gene: TRBV5-4; J gene: TRBJ1-2; CDR3 protein: ASSFRDRGPSNYGYT
V gene: TRBV4-1; J gene: NA; CDR3 protein: ASSQGTAHSYEQY
V gene: TRBV20-1; J gene: TRBJ1-1; CDR3 protein: SAPWNTEAF
V gene: TRBV4-2; J gene: TRBJ2-7; CDR3 protein: ASSPGTGGNEQY
V gene: TRBV10-2; J gene: TRBJ2-2; CDR3 protein: ASSPGKKTGELF
V gene: TRBV5-4; J gene: TRBJ2-5; CDR3 protein: ASSLGGTSGSETQY
V gene: TRBV2; J gene: TRBJ1-1; CDR3 protein: ASSQGYTEAF
V gene: TRBV30; J gene: TRBJ1-2; CDR3 protein: AWRGTTGGNGYT
V gene: TRBV11-2; J gene: TRBJ2-5; CDR3 protein: ASGDSIQETQY
V gene: TRBV2; J gene: TRBJ2-5; CDR3 protein: ASSPGAGETQY
V gene: TRBV7-9; J gene: TRBJ1-3; CDR3 protein: ASSPGQGDVVS
V gene: TRBV6-5; J gene: TRBJ2-5; CDR3 protein: ASSTVGETQY
V gene: TRBV19; J gene: TRBJ1-3; CDR3 protein: ASSIQGASGNTIY
V gene: TRBV7-9; J gene: TRBJ1-1; CDR3 protein: ASSFGTNTEAF
V gene: TRBV10-2; J gene: TRBJ2-1; CDR3 protein: ASRERPSYNEQF
V gene: TRBV6-5; J gene: TRBJ1-2; CDR3 protein: ASSSRVYGYT
V gene: TRBV6-4; J gene: TRBJ2-2; CDR3 protein: ASSPTGNTGELF
V gene: TRBV25-1; J gene: TRBJ2-1; CDR3 protein: ASSASTGRSNEQF
V gene: TRBV5-1; J gene: TRBJ2-1; CDR3 protein: ASSFSRLSSYNEQF